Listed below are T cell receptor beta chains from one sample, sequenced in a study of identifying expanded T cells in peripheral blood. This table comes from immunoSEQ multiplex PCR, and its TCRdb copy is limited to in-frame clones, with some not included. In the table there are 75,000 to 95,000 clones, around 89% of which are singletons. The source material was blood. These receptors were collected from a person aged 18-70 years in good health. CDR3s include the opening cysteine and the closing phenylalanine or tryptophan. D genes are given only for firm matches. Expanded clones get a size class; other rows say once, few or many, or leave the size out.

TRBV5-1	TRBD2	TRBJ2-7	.	TGCGCCAGTACCCCCGAGATTGGGAGGGACCAGTACTTC	CASTPEIGRDQYF
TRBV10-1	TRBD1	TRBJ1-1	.	TGCGCCAGCCCTCTTGTGGGACAGCGGGAAGCTTTCTTT	CASPLVGQREAFF
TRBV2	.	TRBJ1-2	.	TGTGCCCTGGGGTCAAGTAACTATGGCTACACCTTC	CALGSSNYGYTF
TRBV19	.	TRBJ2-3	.	TGTGCCAGTAGAGCAGCGGTCTCTCAGTATTTT	CASRAAVSQYF
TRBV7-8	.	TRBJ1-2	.	TGTGCCAGCAGCTCCTCAGGGACATATGGCTACACCTTC	CASSSSGTYGYTF
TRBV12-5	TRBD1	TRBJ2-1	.	TGTGCTAGTAGCGCAGGGGGCTCCTACAATGAGCAGTTCTTC	CASSAGGSYNEQFF
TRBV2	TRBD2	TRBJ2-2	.	TGTGCCAGCAAGCGGGAGAGTACCGGGGAGCTGTTTTTT	CASKRESTGELFF
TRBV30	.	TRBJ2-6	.	TGTGCCTGCCTGAACTCCTCTGGGGCCAACGTCCTGACTTTC	CACLNSSGANVLTF
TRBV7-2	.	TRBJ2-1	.	TGTGCCAGCAGCTTGGCCGGGACGAGAGGCCATGAGCAGTTCTTC	CASSLAGTRGHEQFF
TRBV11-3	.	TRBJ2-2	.	TGTGCCAGCAGCTTGAGGGTAGGGGAGCTGTTTTTT	CASSLRVGELFF
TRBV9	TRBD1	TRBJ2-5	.	TGTGCCAGCAGCGTGGGACAGGCGAACCAAGAGACCCAGTACTTC	CASSVGQANQETQYF
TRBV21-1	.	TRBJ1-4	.	TGTGCCAGCAGCAAAGGCGGGAGGCGACCTAATGAAAAACTGTTTTTT	CASSKGGRRPNEKLFF
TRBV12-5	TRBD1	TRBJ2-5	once	TGTGCTAGTGGCCGCACGGGACAGATTGTAGAGACCCAGTACTTC	CASGRTGQIVETQYF
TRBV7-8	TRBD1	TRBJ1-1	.	TGTGCCAGCAGCTTAGCGTCCCAGGGGGTTGGGACTGAAGCTTTCTTT	CASSLASQGVGTEAFF
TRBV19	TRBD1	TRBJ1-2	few	TGTGCCAGTAGTACGACAGGGTCTGTCTATGGCTACACCTTC	CASSTTGSVYGYTF
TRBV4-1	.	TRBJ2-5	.	TGCGCCAGCAGCCAAATGGGAGGACAGAATCAAGAGACCCAGTACTTC	CASSQMGGQNQETQYF
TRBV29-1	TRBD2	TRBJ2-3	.	TGCAGCGTGGGGACTAGCGGGGGGTACACAGATACGCAGTATTTT	CSVGTSGGYTDTQYF
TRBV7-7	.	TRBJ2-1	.	TGTGCCAGCAGCTCGACCGGACGCCCGGATGAGCAGTTCTTC	CASSSTGRPDEQFF
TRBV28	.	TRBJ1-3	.	TGTGCCAGCAATGACAGGACGGGGTCTGGAAACACCATATATTTT	CASNDRTGSGNTIYF
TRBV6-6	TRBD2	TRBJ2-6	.	TGTGCCAGCGTTCGGGGGGTCTCTGGGGCCAACGTCCTGACTTTC	CASVRGVSGANVLTF